This T cell receptor beta chain was captured in a study of cytomegalovirus exposure and HLA in healthy donors. Findings of the study overall: Generally TCR sequences proved uncommon, though certain public TCRs appeared in numerous donors. The tendency of first-cohort TCR clusters to co-occur in the 120 or so validation repertoires emerged from a later analysis.

Details on this clone: Antigen specificity is unknown.

Assay used: immunoSEQ multiplex PCR; TCRdb lists only in-frame clones, some missing. In the table there are about 160,000 clones, 89% of which are singletons. The CDR3 contains 13 residues. V lost 5 bases and J 11 bases, leaving 18 bases between the germline ends. The germline V gene encodes CDR1 SGHVS and CDR2 FQNEAQ. The specimen sequenced was PBMCs. The sequence was obtained from a woman younger than 35 in good health and CMV-seropositive. This chain connects TRBV7-8 to TRBJ1-1; a weak D match, TRBD1 (5 bases). CDR3 residues: CASSPLRGSPAFF. The DNA for the CDR3 is TGTGCCAGCAGCCCCTTGCGGGGGTCTCCGGCTTTCTTT. The complete variable domain, with remaining parts taken from reference TRBV7-8 and TRBJ1-1, reads GAGVSQSPRYKVAKRGQDVALRCDPISGHVSLFWYQQALGQGPEFLTYFQNEAQLDKSGLPSDRFFAERPEGSVSTLKIQRTQQEDSAVYLCASSPLRGSPAFFGQGTRLTVV.